The 5 T cell receptor beta chains below were found in one sample sequenced in a study of blood T cell repertoires in COVID-19. TCRdb's table, derived via immunoSEQ multiplex PCR, lists solely in-frame clones and lacks some. In the table there are fewer than 250,000 clones, about 83% of which are singletons. The sample consisted of PBMCs or T cells enriched from blood (not recorded which). Every receptor here comes from a woman between 50 and 59 years old who had recovered from COVID-19.

The CDR3 DNA follows: TGTGCCAGCAGGGATATTGGGAGAGCCCTCCACTTT. Protein product: CASRDIGRALHF. The chain joins TRBV6-5 to TRBJ1-6; D gene unclear. Trimming cost V 6 bases and J 14 bases, with 14 bases left between them. Germline V CDR1 and CDR2: MNHEY, SVGAGI. This CDR3 has 12 residues.

V usage is TRBV7-3 and J usage is TRBJ2-1, with TRBD2 identical over 12 bases. The germline V gene encodes CDR1 SGHTA and CDR2 FQGTGA. V shed 6 bases, J shed 7 bases, and the junction held 7 bases outside the gene matches. This CDR3 is built from 15 residues. CDR3 amino acids: CASSQTSGSNNEQFF. The CDR3 bases are TGTGCCAGCAGTCAGACTAGCGGGAGTAATAATGAGCAGTTCTTC. Full variable domain (rest looked up from reference TRBV7-3 and TRBJ2-1): GAGVSQTPSNKVTEKGKYVELRCDPISGHTALYWYRQSLGQGPEFLIYFQGTGAADDSGLPNDRFFAVRPEGSVSTLKIQRTERGDSAVYLCASSQTSGSNNEQFFGPGTRLTVL.

In its sample, this clone was seen a few times. V and J are TRBV19 and TRBJ1-6; D perhaps matches TRBD1 (6 bases). This CDR3 contains 13 residues. Germline lookup yields CDR1 LNHDA and CDR2 SQIVND (reference sequence). V lost 5 bases and J 10 bases, leaving 12 bases between the germline ends. The CDR3 here is CASSLAGESPLHF. The CDR3 coding sequence is TGTGCCAGTAGTCTTGCAGGGGAGTCACCCCTCCACTTT.

The V gene is TRBV18, the J gene TRBJ2-1, with D tentatively TRBD2 (6 bases). Trimming removed 2 bases at V and 4 bases at J, with 21 bases between. The CDR3 is 18 residues long. CDR1 is KGHSH and CDR2 is LQKENI in the germline V gene. The CDR3 reads CASSPLDLRGAGYNEQFF. Written as DNA, the CDR3 is TGTGCCAGCTCACCATTGGATCTGCGGGGAGCAGGGTACAATGAGCAGTTCTTC.

Notes on this clone: One junction end does not reproduce the germline sequence, and a read error may be involved. J is TRBJ2-7 and V is TRBV5-3; the match to TRBD1 covers 7 bases. TRBV5-3 is reported as an ORF; its role is uncertain. The CDR3 totals 11 residues. The CDR3 sequence is CARRPTGTAPF. CDR3 nucleotides: TGTGCCAGAAGACCAACCGGGACAGCTCCCTTC.